This TCR beta chain was identified during a study of shared clonotypes between healthy human individuals. Sequencing was performed with immunoSEQ multiplex PCR; in TCRdb, only in-frame clones are kept and a portion is missing. The sample lists some 660,000 clones, less than 80% seen once, with around 1.7% in the top ten. As concerns this clone: Its antigen is not identified.

This CDR3 spans 16 amino acids. The V segment lost 3 bases and the J segment 2 bases; nucleotides outside the gene matches: 4. Germline CDR1 reads MNHEY; CDR2 reads SVGAGI. Study conclusions and caveats: Naive CD4 clonotypes overlapped across a few donors at around 4.8%. Inspection by rarefaction showed sorted-subset sequencing to be incomplete despite large depth.

The receptor comes from a woman younger than 45 in good health. The chain has TRBV6-5 and TRBJ2-3; the match to TRBD2 covers 11 bases. The sequenced material came from memory CD4+ T cells sorted from blood. Subset reported: CD45RA-negative fraction. CDR3 coding DNA: TGTGCCAGCAGTTATAGCGGGAGGGTTTTCACAGATACGCAGTATTTT. As protein: CASSYSGRVFTDTQYF.